This is a list of T cell receptor beta chains from one sample in a study of OX40 agonist ivuxolimab in advanced cancers. Some clones are missing from TCRdb's copy, which holds only in-frame ones; the method was immunoSEQ multiplex PCR. The table has about 68,000 clones, roughly 84% seen once. This specimen was CD4+ or CD8+ T cells sorted from blood, taken in a trial of the OX40 agonist ivuxolimab. These TCRs come from an adult with an advanced solid tumor such as melanoma, head and neck, liver or kidney cancer. Each CDR3 is given with its conserved first and last residue. Fields, in order: clone size, D gene, V gene, J gene, CDR3 protein, CDR3 DNA. D genes are given only for firm matches. Size tells how often a clone was seen (once, few, many) or the class of an expanded clone, and some rows leave it out.

abundance: .; d_gene: .; v_gene: TRBV19; j_gene: TRBJ2-1; CDR3aa: CASSPTDSGDEQFF; CDR3nt: TGTGCCAGTAGTCCTACGGACAGTGGTGATGAGCAGTTCTTC
abundance: once; d_gene: TRBD1; v_gene: TRBV28; j_gene: TRBJ1-3; CDR3aa: CASSSGTGRTGNTIYF; CDR3nt: TGTGCCAGCAGCTCGGGGACAGGGAGAACTGGAAACACCATATATTTT
abundance: .; d_gene: .; v_gene: TRBV4-1; j_gene: TRBJ2-7; CDR3aa: CASSQGPYNYEQYF; CDR3nt: TGCGCCAGCAGCCAAGGGCCGTACAACTACGAGCAGTACTTC
abundance: few; d_gene: .; v_gene: TRBV6-1; j_gene: TRBJ2-1; CDR3aa: CASSLRGNEQFF; CDR3nt: TGTGCCAGCAGTCTCAGGGGCAATGAGCAGTTCTTC
abundance: .; d_gene: .; v_gene: TRBV4-3; j_gene: TRBJ1-2; CDR3aa: CASSQDGQGGLYGYTF; CDR3nt: TGCGCCAGCAGCCAAGATGGGCAGGGTGGGTTATATGGCTACACCTTC
abundance: .; d_gene: TRBD2; v_gene: TRBV14; j_gene: TRBJ2-1; CDR3aa: CASSQAGSGNYNEQFF; CDR3nt: TGTGCCAGCAGCCAAGCGGGGAGCGGGAATTACAATGAGCAGTTCTTC
abundance: .; d_gene: TRBD1; v_gene: TRBV7-2; j_gene: TRBJ1-1; CDR3aa: CASSDRGFGLGEAFF; CDR3nt: TGTGCCAGCAGCGACAGGGGCTTCGGGTTAGGTGAAGCTTTCTTT
abundance: .; d_gene: TRBD2; v_gene: TRBV5-4; j_gene: TRBJ2-1; CDR3aa: CASSGRSNEQFF; CDR3nt: TGTGCCAGTAGCGGGAGGTCCAATGAGCAGTTCTTC
abundance: .; d_gene: .; v_gene: TRBV7-2; j_gene: TRBJ1-3; CDR3aa: CASSLVWTAGNTIYF; CDR3nt: TGTGCCAGCAGCTTAGTGTGGACGGCTGGAAACACCATATATTTT
abundance: few; d_gene: .; v_gene: TRBV4-1; j_gene: TRBJ1-1; CDR3aa: CASSQVSGVVDTEAFF; CDR3nt: TGCGCCAGCAGCCAAGTTTCAGGCGTGGTGGATACTGAAGCTTTCTTT
abundance: .; d_gene: .; v_gene: TRBV5-6; j_gene: TRBJ2-7; CDR3aa: CASSLLGVGSINEQYF; CDR3nt: TGTGCCAGCAGCTTGCTGGGGGTAGGTTCAATCAACGAGCAGTACTTC
abundance: .; d_gene: .; v_gene: TRBV28; j_gene: TRBJ2-7; CDR3aa: CASTRRQEASYEQYF; CDR3nt: TGTGCCAGCACCCGGCGGCAGGAAGCCTCCTACGAGCAGTACTTC
abundance: .; d_gene: .; v_gene: TRBV9; j_gene: TRBJ2-1; CDR3aa: CASSVSRDNEQFF; CDR3nt: TGTGCCAGCAGCGTGTCCCGGGACAATGAGCAGTTCTTC
abundance: .; d_gene: TRBD2; v_gene: TRBV28; j_gene: TRBJ2-1; CDR3aa: CASSLPGLPYNEQFF; CDR3nt: TGTGCCAGCAGTCTCCCGGGACTACCTTACAATGAGCAGTTCTTC
abundance: few; d_gene: .; v_gene: TRBV27; j_gene: TRBJ2-3; CDR3aa: CASTHSPRTDTQYF; CDR3nt: TGTGCCAGCACCCACAGCCCCCGCACAGATACGCAGTATTTT
abundance: .; d_gene: .; v_gene: TRBV23-1; j_gene: TRBJ1-6; CDR3aa: CASSRPRGGSSYNSPLHF; CDR3nt: TGCGCCAGCAGTCGCCCTCGGGGAGGGAGTTCCTATAATTCACCCCTCCACTTT
abundance: .; d_gene: .; v_gene: TRBV5-1; j_gene: TRBJ2-7; CDR3aa: CASSLAVSGAHEQYF; CDR3nt: TGCGCCAGCAGCTTGGCCGTTTCAGGGGCCCACGAGCAGTACTTC
abundance: .; d_gene: .; v_gene: TRBV7-2; j_gene: TRBJ2-1; CDR3aa: CASSRETGGLTNEQFF; CDR3nt: TGTGCCAGCAGCAGAGAGACGGGGGGCCTGACCAATGAGCAGTTCTTC
abundance: .; d_gene: TRBD1; v_gene: TRBV5-5; j_gene: TRBJ1-2; CDR3aa: CASSLGQGWYGYTF; CDR3nt: TGTGCCAGCAGCTTGGGACAGGGGTGGTATGGCTACACCTTC
abundance: .; d_gene: .; v_gene: TRBV5-1; j_gene: TRBJ2-7; CDR3aa: CASSLQGQDEQYF; CDR3nt: TGCGCCAGCAGCTTACAGGGTCAGGACGAGCAGTACTTC
abundance: few; d_gene: .; v_gene: TRBV19; j_gene: TRBJ2-7; CDR3aa: CASSTARDLIYEQYF; CDR3nt: TGTGCCAGTAGTACAGCCCGGGACCTAATCTACGAGCAGTACTTC
abundance: .; d_gene: .; v_gene: TRBV11-1; j_gene: TRBJ2-3; CDR3aa: CASRNWGSTDTQYF; CDR3nt: TGTGCCAGCAGAAATTGGGGGAGCACAGATACGCAGTATTTT
abundance: .; d_gene: .; v_gene: TRBV6-5; j_gene: TRBJ1-2; CDR3aa: CAISAYSRGGYTF; CDR3nt: TGTGCCATCAGTGCGTATAGTCGCGGAGGCTACACCTTC
abundance: .; d_gene: .; v_gene: TRBV21-1; j_gene: TRBJ2-1; CDR3aa: CASSPRVAGAGEQFF; CDR3nt: TGTGCCAGCAGCCCACGGGTAGCGGGAGCAGGTGAGCAGTTCTTC
abundance: .; d_gene: .; v_gene: TRBV6-5; j_gene: TRBJ2-7; CDR3aa: CASSRRVRGSDEQYF; CDR3nt: TGTGCCAGCAGCCGGCGGGTGAGAGGGAGTGACGAGCAGTACTTC
abundance: .; d_gene: .; v_gene: TRBV28; j_gene: TRBJ2-5; CDR3aa: CASSLSGGNMETQYF; CDR3nt: TGTGCCAGCAGTTTATCTGGGGGAAATATGGAGACCCAGTACTTC
abundance: .; d_gene: .; v_gene: TRBV15; j_gene: TRBJ2-7; CDR3aa: CATSRDLGEQYF; CDR3nt: TGTGCCACCAGCAGAGATTTAGGGGAGCAGTACTTC
abundance: .; d_gene: .; v_gene: TRBV5-4; j_gene: TRBJ1-2; CDR3aa: CASSLVGQYGYTF; CDR3nt: TGTGCCAGCAGCTTGGTAGGCCAGTATGGCTACACCTTC
abundance: .; d_gene: .; v_gene: TRBV30; j_gene: TRBJ2-3; CDR3aa: CAWTGGKSTDTQYF; CDR3nt: TGTGCCTGGACGGGCGGTAAAAGCACAGATACGCAGTATTTT
abundance: once; d_gene: .; v_gene: TRBV6-6; j_gene: TRBJ1-6; CDR3aa: CASRDGDSPLHF; CDR3nt: TGTGCCAGCAGGGACGGGGATTCACCCCTCCACTTT
abundance: once; d_gene: .; v_gene: TRBV7-9; j_gene: TRBJ2-3; CDR3aa: CASSARDLATQYF; CDR3nt: TGTGCCAGCAGCGCCCGGGATCTTGCGACGCAGTATTTT
abundance: .; d_gene: TRBD2; v_gene: TRBV9; j_gene: TRBJ2-1; CDR3aa: CASSGSGRGRREQFF; CDR3nt: TGTGCCAGCAGCGGGAGCGGGAGAGGGAGGAGGGAGCAGTTCTTC
abundance: .; d_gene: .; v_gene: TRBV28; j_gene: TRBJ2-7; CDR3aa: CASSLYDSLSYEQYF; CDR3nt: TGTGCCAGCAGTCTTTACGACAGTCTCTCCTACGAGCAGTACTTC
abundance: .; d_gene: TRBD1; v_gene: TRBV5-1; j_gene: TRBJ2-7; CDR3aa: CASSLVFAGGDEQYF; CDR3nt: TGCGCCAGCAGCTTGGTCTTTGCAGGGGGCGACGAGCAGTACTTC
abundance: .; d_gene: .; v_gene: TRBV5-4; j_gene: TRBJ2-6; CDR3aa: CASSIPNHGTSIPVLTF; CDR3nt: TGTGCCAGCAGCATACCGAACCACGGGACTTCCATCCCCGTCCTGACTTTC
abundance: .; d_gene: .; v_gene: TRBV10-3; j_gene: TRBJ1-3; CDR3aa: CAISGGRSNSGNTIYF; CDR3nt: TGTGCCATCAGTGGGGGACGGTCCAATTCTGGAAACACCATATATTTT
abundance: .; d_gene: TRBD1; v_gene: TRBV7-2; j_gene: TRBJ2-7; CDR3aa: CASSLVGQTSYEQYF; CDR3nt: TGTGCCAGCAGCTTAGTGGGACAGACGTCCTACGAGCAGTACTTC
abundance: .; d_gene: .; v_gene: TRBV7-9; j_gene: TRBJ2-1; CDR3aa: CASSPSRGNEQFF; CDR3nt: TGTGCCAGCAGCCCCAGCAGGGGCAATGAGCAGTTCTTC
abundance: .; d_gene: TRBD2; v_gene: TRBV6-1; j_gene: TRBJ2-7; CDR3aa: CASSQPGGAYEQYF; CDR3nt: TGTGCCAGCAGTCAGCCGGGAGGGGCGTACGAGCAGTACTTC
abundance: .; d_gene: TRBD1; v_gene: TRBV5-6; j_gene: TRBJ2-7; CDR3aa: CASSLLDRVPEQYF; CDR3nt: TGTGCCAGCAGCTTATTGGACAGGGTCCCCGAGCAGTACTTC
abundance: .; d_gene: .; v_gene: TRBV4-2; j_gene: TRBJ2-3; CDR3aa: CASSQDRGGIGPKLGGDTQYF; CDR3nt: TGTGCCAGCAGCCAAGATCGCGGGGGCATAGGACCTAAACTAGGGGGAGATACGCAGTATTTT